This T cell receptor beta chain appears in the sequencing data of a study of early T cells in non-severe SARS-CoV-2 infection. Looking at the study overall: The authors sequenced bulk RNA from unsorted whole blood, leaving chains unpaired.

Researchers attached unique molecular identifiers to individual cDNA molecules. Via MiXCR, TCRdb re-called the 5' RACE reads, giving one row per CDR3 protein. The sample has 90,000 or so distinct CDR3 sequences, 14% to 15% seen once. For this clonotype: The antigen is unknown.

The study, taken as a whole, reports: Lookups in VDJdb leaned toward anti-spike CD8 responses and missed private and CD4 specificities.

V lost 2 bases, J lost 4 bases, and 1 base stayed unmatched. This CDR3 comprises 15 residues. Germline V lookup: CDR1 KGHDR, CDR2 SFDVKD. The sequence came from an adult who was a healthcare worker with PCR-confirmed SARS-CoV-2 infection or an uninfected control (not recorded which). V and J are TRBV24-1 and TRBJ2-3, with 11 positions matching TRBD2. The material sequenced was whole blood. In DNA, the CDR3 is TGTGCCACCAGTGATTCGGGACTAGCGGCAGATACGCAGTATTTT. Amino acids: CATSDSGLAADTQYF.